The 11 T cell receptor beta chains given below trace back to one sample, sequenced in a study of identical twins. TCRdb called the 5' RACE reads again in MiXCR, with one record for every CDR3 protein. The sample shows 550,000 to 700,000 distinct CDR3 sequences, approximately 22% of them seen only once. The sample also formed part of further work on T cells expressing NK-cell markers.

The specimen sequenced was PBMCs. The receptors stem from a young woman in good health.

The CDR3 DNA is TGTGCCAGCAGCCCATACGGGGCGAATGAGCAGTTCTTC. This codes for CASSPYGANEQFF. This rearrangement joins TRBV9 to TRBJ2-1; D could derive from TRBD1 or TRBD2 (5 bases each). CDR1 and CDR2 from the germline V gene are SGDLS and YYNGEE. V shed 4 bases and J shed 7 bases, with 12 bases lying between them. The CDR3 covers 13 residues.

This clonotype was counted ten times or more. Compared with germline, one end of the junction differs, possibly owing to a read error. The chain uses TRBV12-3 or TRBV12-4 and TRBJ2-1, with D tentatively TRBD2 (5 bases). This CDR3 is 14 amino acids long. For the CDR3, the DNA is TGTGCCAGCAGTGTAGCCCGGAGGTACAATGAGCAGTTCTTC. Translation gives CASSVARRYNEQFF.

This clonotype was seen more than once but under ten times. The V gene is TRBV20-1, the J gene TRBJ1-3; TRBD1 might be the D (5 bases). Germline V CDR1 and CDR2: DFQATT, SNEGSKA (reference sequence). Deletions cut 6 bases from V and 2 bases from J, with 11 bases between. The CDR3 extends over 13 amino acids. CDR3 bases: TGCAGTGCGAAGACAGAGACTGGAAACACCATATATTTT. Its protein product is CSAKTETGNTIYF.

This clonotype appeared many times. The rearrangement uses TRBV7-3 and TRBJ1-6; D is uncertain. The V gene lost 5 bases and the J gene lost 5 bases, with 13 bases spanning the gap. Germline CDR1 reads SGHTA; CDR2 reads FQGTGA. CDR3 size: 15 residues. CDR3 in amino acids: CASSPHRFHNSPLHF. CDR3 sequence (DNA): TGTGCCAGCAGCCCTCACAGATTTCATAATTCACCCCTCCACTTT. The variable domain in full, completed from reference TRBV7-3 and TRBJ1-6, reads GAGVSQTPSNKVTEKGKYVELRCDPISGHTALYWYRQSLGQGPEFLIYFQGTGAADDSGLPNDRFFAVRPEGSVSTLKIQRTERGDSAVYLCASSPHRFHNSPLHFGNGTRLTVT.

This clonotype was seen ten or more times. This chain connects TRBV6-1 to TRBJ2-3; no definite D call. V was shortened by 6 bases and J by 2 bases, with 18 bases between the two germline ends. From germline, CDR1 is MNHNS and CDR2 SASEGT. This CDR3 has 16 amino acids. The CDR3 sequence is CASSLQVGSPTDTQYF. CDR3 coding DNA: TGTGCCAGCAGCCTACAAGTCGGTTCCCCCACAGATACGCAGTATTTT.

The chain has TRBV30 and TRBJ2-7; D is possibly TRBD1 (6 bases). The germline V gene encodes CDR1 GTSNPN and CDR2 SVGIG (reference sequence). V lost 4 bases, J lost 3 bases, and 19 bases lay in between. This CDR3 has 15 residues. As DNA, the CDR3 is TGTGCCTGGACCCCCTCCCGGGACACCGTCTACGAGCAGTACTTC. Amino acids: CAWTPSRDTVYEQYF. The whole variable domain, filled in from reference TRBV30 and TRBJ2-7, reads SQTIHQWPATLVQPVGSPLSLECTVEGTSNPNLYWYRQAAGRGLQLLFYSVGIGQISSEVPQNLSASRPQDRQFILSSKKLLLSDSGFYLCAWTPSRDTVYEQYFGPGTRLTVT.

The chain couples TRBV4-2 to TRBJ2-5, with 11 bases fitting TRBD1. With V trimmed by 1 base and J by 4 bases, 5 bases remained unmatched. The CDR3 covers 16 residues. CDR1 is LGHNA and CDR2 is YNFKEQ in the germline V gene. The CDR3, as DNA: TGTGCCAGCAGCCAAGGGCTGGGACAGGGGGGAGAGACCCAGTACTTC. This translates into CASSQGLGQGGETQYF.

The table lists this clonotype with many counts. The chain has TRBV11-2 and TRBJ2-3; D may match TRBD1 or TRBD2 (5 bases each). CDR3 length: 15 residues. Per the germline V gene, CDR1 is SGHAT and CDR2 is FQNNGV. Trimming removed 5 bases from V and 11 bases from J, with 23 bases in between. CDR3 amino acids: CASSPLRDRQEWQYF. CDR3 bases: TGTGCCAGCAGCCCGCTCCGGGACCGCCAGGAATGGCAGTATTTT.

The chain is built from TRBV3-1 and TRBJ2-4; 7 positions agree with TRBD2. CDR1 and CDR2 from the germline V gene are LGHDT and YNNKEL (reference sequence). The CDR3 sequence is 15 residues long. V lost 0 bases to trimming and J lost 3 bases; unmatched junction nucleotides: 2. CDR3 bases: TGTGCCAGCAGCCAAGACCAGCGGGGCAAAAACATTCAGTACTTC. It encodes CASSQDQRGKNIQYF.

This sequence joins TRBV2 and TRBJ2-7; D remains ambiguous. Germline CDR1 is SNHLY and CDR2 is FYNNEI. The CDR3 loop spans 12 amino acids. Trimming removed 10 bases from V and 8 bases from J, with 18 bases in between. The CDR3 DNA reads TGTGCCAACGCTTTGGACGGAAAGAAGCAGTACTTC. Encoded protein: CANALDGKKQYF.

The chain uses TRBV5-4 and TRBJ2-2; 9 positions match TRBD1. Germline loops: CDR1 SGHNT, CDR2 YYREEE (reference sequence). V lost 0 bases to trimming and J lost 6 bases; unmatched junction nucleotides: 9. The CDR3 runs to 17 residues. Here the CDR3 reads CASSLGAGTGIPGELFF. CDR3 nucleotide sequence: TGTGCCAGCAGCTTGGGCGCCGGGACAGGGATCCCCGGGGAGCTGTTTTTT.